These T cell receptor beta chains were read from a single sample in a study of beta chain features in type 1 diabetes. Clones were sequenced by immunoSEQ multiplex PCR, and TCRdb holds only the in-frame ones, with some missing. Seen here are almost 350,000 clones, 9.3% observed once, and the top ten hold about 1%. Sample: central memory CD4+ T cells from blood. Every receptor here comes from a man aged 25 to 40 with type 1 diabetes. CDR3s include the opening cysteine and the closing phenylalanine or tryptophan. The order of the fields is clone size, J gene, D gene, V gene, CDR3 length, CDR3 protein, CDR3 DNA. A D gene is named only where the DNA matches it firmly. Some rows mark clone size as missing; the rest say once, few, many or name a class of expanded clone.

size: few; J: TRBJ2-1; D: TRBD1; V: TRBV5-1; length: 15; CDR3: CASSLGGTGVNEQFF; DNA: TGCGCCAGCAGCTTGGGCGGGACAGGGGTCAATGAGCAGTTCTTC
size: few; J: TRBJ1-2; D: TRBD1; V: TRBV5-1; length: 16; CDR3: CASSSYPGTGYSGYTF; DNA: TGCGCCAGCAGTTCGTACCCCGGGACAGGGTATTCTGGCTACACCTTC
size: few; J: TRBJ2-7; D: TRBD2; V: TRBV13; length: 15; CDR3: CASSLGRGAMYEQYF; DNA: TGTGCCAGCAGCTTAGGGCGGGGGGCAATGTACGAGCAGTACTTC
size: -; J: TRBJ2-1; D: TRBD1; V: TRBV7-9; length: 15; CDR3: CASSSTRGLRDEQFF; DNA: TGTGCCAGCAGCTCGACCAGGGGGCTGAGGGATGAGCAGTTCTTC
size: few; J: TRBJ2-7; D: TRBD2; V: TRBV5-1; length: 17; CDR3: CASSLGATSGGHYEQYF; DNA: TGCGCCAGCAGCTTGGGGGCCACTAGCGGGGGCCACTACGAGCAGTACTTC
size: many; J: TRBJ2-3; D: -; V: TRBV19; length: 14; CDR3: CASSIAQLPDTQYF; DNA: TGTGCCAGTAGTATCGCACAGCTCCCAGATACGCAGTATTTT
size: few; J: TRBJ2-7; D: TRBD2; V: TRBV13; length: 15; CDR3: CASSPRTSGGLVQYF; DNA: TGTGCCAGCAGCCCCCGGACTAGCGGGGGGTTAGTGCAGTACTTC
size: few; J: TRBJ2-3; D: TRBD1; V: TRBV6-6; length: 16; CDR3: CASSYSGRGRTDTQYF; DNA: TGTGCCAGCAGTTACTCGGGCAGGGGGCGCACAGATACGCAGTATTTT
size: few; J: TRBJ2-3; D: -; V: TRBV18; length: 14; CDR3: CASSPPSLGDTQYF; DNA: TGTGCCAGCTCACCACCGTCGCTAGGGGATACGCAGTATTTT
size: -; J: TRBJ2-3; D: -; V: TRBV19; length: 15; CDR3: CASSIDSGPTDTQYF; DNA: TGTGCCAGTAGTATAGATTCCGGCCCAACAGATACGCAGTATTTT
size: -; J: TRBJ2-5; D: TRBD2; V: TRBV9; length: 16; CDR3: CASSVGAGGALETQYF; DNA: TGTGCCAGCAGCGTTGGTGCGGGGGGGGCCCTAGAGACCCAGTACTTC
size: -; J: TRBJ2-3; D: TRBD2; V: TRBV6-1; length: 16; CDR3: CASSAPGTAGADTQYF; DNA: TGTGCCAGCAGTGCTCCCGGGACGGCGGGGGCAGATACGCAGTATTTT
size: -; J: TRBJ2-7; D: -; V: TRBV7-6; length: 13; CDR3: CASSLAGAYEQYF; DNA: TGTGCCAGCAGCTTAGCGGGGGCCTACGAGCAGTACTTC
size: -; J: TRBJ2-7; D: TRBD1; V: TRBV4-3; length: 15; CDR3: CASSQAETGTYEQYF; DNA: TGCGCCAGCAGCCAAGCTGAGACAGGGACCTACGAGCAGTACTTC
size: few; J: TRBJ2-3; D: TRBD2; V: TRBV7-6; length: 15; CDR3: CASSLMGLGTDTQYF; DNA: TGTGCCAGCAGCTTAATGGGACTAGGGACAGATACGCAGTATTTT
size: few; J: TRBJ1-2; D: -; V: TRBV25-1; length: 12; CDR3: CASRDPGYGYTF; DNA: TGTGCCAGCAGGGACCCAGGGTATGGCTACACCTTC
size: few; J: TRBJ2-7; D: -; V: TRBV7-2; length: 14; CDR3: CASSFAWPGNEQYF; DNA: TGTGCCAGCAGCTTTGCCTGGCCTGGAAACGAGCAGTACTTC
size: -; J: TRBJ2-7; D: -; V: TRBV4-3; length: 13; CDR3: CASSQQRVDEQYF; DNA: TGCGCCAGCAGCCAACAGAGGGTTGACGAGCAGTACTTC
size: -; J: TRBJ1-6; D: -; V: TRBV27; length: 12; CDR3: CATKGHWSPLHF; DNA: TGTGCCACTAAAGGGCACTGGTCACCCCTCCACTTT
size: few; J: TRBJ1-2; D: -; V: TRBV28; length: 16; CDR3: CASSTGGRPPNYGYTF; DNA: TGTGCCAGCAGTACCGGGGGCAGGCCCCCAAACTATGGCTACACCTTC
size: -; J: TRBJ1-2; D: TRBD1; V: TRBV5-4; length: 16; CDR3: CASSTGQGNSNYGYTF; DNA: TGTGCCAGCAGCACGGGACAGGGGAATTCTAACTATGGCTACACCTTC
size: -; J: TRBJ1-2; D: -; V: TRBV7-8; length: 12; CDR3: CASSKQDYGYTF; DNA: TGTGCCAGCAGTAAACAGGACTATGGCTACACCTTC
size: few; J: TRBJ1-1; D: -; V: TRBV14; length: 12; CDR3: CASSQDPNPAFF; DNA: TGTGCCAGCAGCCAAGACCCAAACCCGGCTTTCTTT
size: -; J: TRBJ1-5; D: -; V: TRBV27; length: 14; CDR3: CASRPSGNSQPQHF; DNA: TGTGCCAGCAGGCCCTCAGGGAATAGTCAGCCCCAGCATTTT
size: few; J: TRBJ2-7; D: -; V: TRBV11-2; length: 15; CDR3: CASSLAAGQTYEQYF; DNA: TGTGCCAGCAGCTTAGCGGCGGGACAAACCTACGAGCAGTACTTC
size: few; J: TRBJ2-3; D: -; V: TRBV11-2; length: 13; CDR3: CASSLGGLDTQYF; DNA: TGTGCCAGCAGCTTAGGGGGGTTAGATACGCAGTATTTT
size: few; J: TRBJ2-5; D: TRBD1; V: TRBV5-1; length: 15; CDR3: CASSSTGDSRETQYF; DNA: TGCGCCAGCAGCTCGACAGGGGATAGTAGGGAGACCCAGTACTTC
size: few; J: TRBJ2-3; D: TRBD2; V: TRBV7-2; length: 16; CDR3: CASSSVAGANTDTQYF; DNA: TGTGCCAGCAGCTCTGTAGCGGGGGCCAACACAGATACGCAGTATTTT
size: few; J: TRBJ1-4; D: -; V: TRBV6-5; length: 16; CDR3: CASSYSTGRTNEKLFF; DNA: TGTGCCAGCAGTTACTCTACGGGGAGAACTAATGAAAAACTGTTTTTT
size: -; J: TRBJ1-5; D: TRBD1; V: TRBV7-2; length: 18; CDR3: CASSLEMVGQGGNQPQHF; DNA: TGTGCCAGCAGCTTAGAAATGGTGGGACAGGGAGGGAATCAGCCCCAGCATTTT
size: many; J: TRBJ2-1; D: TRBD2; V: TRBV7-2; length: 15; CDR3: CASTVGGGNRNEQFF; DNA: TGTGCCAGCACAGTCGGCGGGGGTAACCGAAATGAGCAGTTCTTC
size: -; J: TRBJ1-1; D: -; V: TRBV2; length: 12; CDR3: CASSDLGRASFF; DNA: TGTGCCAGCAGTGATCTTGGCAGGGCGTCTTTCTTT
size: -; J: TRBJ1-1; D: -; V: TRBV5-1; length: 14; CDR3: CASSLASTDSEAFF; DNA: TGCGCCAGCAGCTTGGCCTCGACAGATAGTGAAGCTTTCTTT
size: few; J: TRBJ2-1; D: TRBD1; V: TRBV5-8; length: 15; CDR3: CASSLPRQGAREQFF; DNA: TGTGCCAGCAGCTTGCCAAGGCAGGGGGCCCGTGAGCAGTTCTTC
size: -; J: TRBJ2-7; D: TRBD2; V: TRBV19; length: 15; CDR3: CASKENGGAGYEQYF; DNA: TGTGCCAGTAAGGAGAACGGGGGGGCCGGGTACGAGCAGTACTTC
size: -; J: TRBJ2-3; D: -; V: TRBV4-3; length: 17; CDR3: CASSQDLRRGTTDTQYF; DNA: TGCGCCAGCAGCCAAGATCTACGACGGGGTACCACAGATACGCAGTATTTT
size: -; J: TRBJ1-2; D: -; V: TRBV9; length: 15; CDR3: CASSEAPGTTYGYTF; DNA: TGTGCCAGCAGCGAGGCCCCTGGGACAACCTATGGCTACACCTTC
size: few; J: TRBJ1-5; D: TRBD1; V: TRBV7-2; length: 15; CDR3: CASSLAGTGFQPQHF; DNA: TGTGCCAGCAGCCTTGCCGGGACAGGGTTCCAGCCCCAGCATTTT
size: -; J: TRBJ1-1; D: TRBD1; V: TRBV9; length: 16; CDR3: CASSVAGITGGTEAFF; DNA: TGTGCCAGCAGCGTAGCTGGCATCACAGGGGGCACTGAAGCTTTCTTT
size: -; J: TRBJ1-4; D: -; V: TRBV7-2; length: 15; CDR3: CASSLGQLGGEKLFF; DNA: TGTGCCAGCAGCTTAGGACAGTTGGGAGGTGAAAAACTGTTTTTT